Sequencing of this T cell receptor (beta chain) was carried out in a study of tumor-infiltrating lymphocytes in primary liver carcinoma. Blood RNA was derived from unsorted whole blood, and germline DNA was extracted too. TCR beta cDNA was prepared out of approximately 500 ng total RNA by means of a constant-region primer. Slightly modified ARM-PCR, run as three nested multiplex PCR rounds, produced the TCR beta libraries. The first two PCR rounds used TRBV1-TRBV30 primers with a Cbeta primer, roughly 10 cycles each. TCRdb independently ran MiXCR on the multiplex PCR reads; one entry per CDR3 protein. The sample includes hundreds of thousands of distinct CDR3 sequences, roughly three fifths of them seen just once. This clonotype was picked up many times. Its specificity is not known. Study-wide results and limits: A significantly higher top-250-clone fraction was recorded for tumors than for blood (p = 0.039). Tumor region pairs showed greater overlap than either tumor-adjacent or tumor-blood pairs did.

The ends lost 7 bases at V and 6 bases at J; junction bases unmatched: 8. The V gene's germline CDR1 is SQVTM and CDR2 ANQGSEA. The CDR3 covers 13 residues. The V gene is TRBV29-1, the J gene TRBJ2-3; 9 nucleotides agree with TRBD1. This clonotype was sampled from a woman aged 25 to 39 with primary liver carcinoma and hepatitis B virus infection. The source material was peripheral blood. In DNA, the CDR3 is TGCAGCGGTTACAGGGGGCGCGGGGATACGCAGTATTTT. Its translation: CSGYRGRGDTQYF.